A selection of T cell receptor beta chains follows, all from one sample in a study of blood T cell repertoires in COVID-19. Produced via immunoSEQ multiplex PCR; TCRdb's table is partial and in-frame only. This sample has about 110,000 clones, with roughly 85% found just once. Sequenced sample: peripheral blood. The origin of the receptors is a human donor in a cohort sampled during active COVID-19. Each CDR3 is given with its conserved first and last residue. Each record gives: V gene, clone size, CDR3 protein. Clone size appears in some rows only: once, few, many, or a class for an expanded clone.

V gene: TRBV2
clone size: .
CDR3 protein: CASRWTAFNEKLFF

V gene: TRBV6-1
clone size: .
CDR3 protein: CASSESSGSWDTQYF

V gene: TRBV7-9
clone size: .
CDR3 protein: CASSVGLAGVNEQYF

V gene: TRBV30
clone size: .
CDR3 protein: CAWSWLVQDTQYF

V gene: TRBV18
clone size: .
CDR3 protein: CASSRTDNTEAFF

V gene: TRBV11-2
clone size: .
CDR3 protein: CASSSRGGSSYEQYF

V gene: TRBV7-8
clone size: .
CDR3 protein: CASSLEYPGRLKDYGYTF

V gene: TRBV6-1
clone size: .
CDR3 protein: CASSEGQISTDTQYF

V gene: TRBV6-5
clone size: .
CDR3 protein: CASSTQGTTDTQYF

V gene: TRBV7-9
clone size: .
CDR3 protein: CASTLSDQGVTNYGYTF

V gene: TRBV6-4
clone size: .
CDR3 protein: CASSPLTSGTSSSYNEQFF

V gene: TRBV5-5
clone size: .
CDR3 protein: CASSPGGLKELYEQYF

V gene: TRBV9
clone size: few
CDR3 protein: CASSVGDRVINGYTF

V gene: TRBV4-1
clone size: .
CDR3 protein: CASSPRSGRPYEQYF